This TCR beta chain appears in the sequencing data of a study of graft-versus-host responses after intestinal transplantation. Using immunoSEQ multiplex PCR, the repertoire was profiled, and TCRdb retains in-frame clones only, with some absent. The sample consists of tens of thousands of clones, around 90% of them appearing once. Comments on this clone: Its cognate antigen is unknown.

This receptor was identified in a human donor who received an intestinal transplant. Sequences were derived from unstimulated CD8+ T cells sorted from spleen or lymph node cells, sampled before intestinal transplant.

CDR3 coding DNA: TGTGCCAGCAGCTTACCCGGGACAGGGTTAGAGACCCAGTACTTC. Translated: CASSLPGTGLETQYF. The chain couples TRBV7-6 to TRBJ2-5; 9 bases map to TRBD1. Germline V CDR1 and CDR2: SGHVS, FNYEAQ. J lost 4 bases, V lost 2 bases, and 5 bases had no gene match. The CDR3 is 15 amino acids.